Listed below are T cell receptor beta chains from one sample, sequenced in a study of T cell responses to AZD1222 COVID-19 vaccine. Profiling relied on immunoSEQ multiplex PCR, and the TCRdb table lists in-frame clones only, not all of them. The data hold 160,000 or so clones, with 88% observed a single time. This sample comprised peripheral blood, obtained on day 0 of AZD1222 vaccination. The receptors were gathered from an adult in good health. Each CDR3 is given with its conserved first and last residue. The D gene is left open where the match is weak. Clone size is stated in some rows and not others, as once, few, many or a class when expanded.

v_call	cdr3_length	clone_size	j_call	d_call	cdr3_aa	cdr3_nt
TRBV5-1	14	once	TRBJ1-4	NA	CASSFGGRGEKLFF	TGCGCCAGCAGCTTCGGGGGGCGCGGTGAAAAACTGTTTTTT
TRBV27	12	NA	TRBJ1-5	NA	CASSNPGQPQHF	TGTGCCAGCTCAAACCCGGGGCAGCCCCAGCATTTT
TRBV2	12	NA	TRBJ1-2	NA	CASSAGLYGYTF	TGTGCCAGCAGTGCAGGGCTCTATGGCTACACCTTC
TRBV15	17	NA	TRBJ1-1	TRBD1	CATSRDPPGGLGPEAFF	TGTGCCACCAGCAGAGATCCGCCAGGGGGGCTTGGCCCTGAAGCTTTCTTT
TRBV3-1/TRBV3-2	15	once	TRBJ1-6	NA	CASSLRPAGNSPLHF	TGTGCCAGCAGCCTTAGACCAGCCGGTAATTCACCCCTCCACTTT
TRBV19	15	NA	TRBJ2-5	TRBD2	CASSMELGGGETQYF	TGTGCCAGTAGTATGGAGCTTGGCGGGGGAGAGACCCAGTACTTC
TRBV7-9	18	NA	TRBJ1-2	TRBD1	CASSPLGTGKPTNYGYTF	TGTGCCAGCAGCCCTTTAGGGACAGGGAAACCCACTAACTATGGCTACACCTTC
TRBV19	15	NA	TRBJ1-2	TRBD1	CASSPAYRGTYGYTF	TGTGCCAGTAGTCCAGCCTACAGGGGAACCTATGGCTACACCTTC
TRBV4-2	16	NA	TRBJ2-3	TRBD2	CASSQAGTRSSDTQYF	TGTGCCAGCAGCCAGGCCGGGACTAGGTCGTCAGATACGCAGTATTTT
TRBV5-4	18	NA	TRBJ2-5	TRBD2	CASSPGTSGRAGVETQYF	TGTGCCAGCAGCCCGGGGACTAGCGGGAGGGCCGGGGTTGAGACCCAGTACTTC
TRBV28	14	NA	TRBJ1-5	NA	CASSLGENNQPQHF	TGTGCCAGCAGTTTGGGGGAAAACAATCAGCCCCAGCATTTT
TRBV6-2/TRBV6-3	15	many	TRBJ2-7	TRBD1	CASSPRDRDTYEQYF	TGTGCCAGCAGCCCCCGGGACAGAGATACCTACGAGCAGTACTTC
TRBV10-2	16	NA	TRBJ2-1	TRBD2	CASSDGTSGIYNEQFF	TGCGCCAGCAGTGATGGGACTAGCGGGATATACAATGAGCAGTTCTTC
TRBV19	13	once	TRBJ2-5	TRBD1	CASWTGGAKTQYF	TGTGCCAGTTGGACAGGGGGCGCGAAGACCCAGTACTTC
TRBV10-3	19	NA	TRBJ2-6	TRBD2	CAIKPGLAGILSGANVLTF	TGTGCCATCAAACCGGGACTAGCGGGAATCCTATCTGGGGCCAACGTCCTGACTTTC
TRBV24-1	17	NA	TRBJ2-1	TRBD2	CATSDPASGSSYNEQFF	TGTGCCACCAGTGATCCGGCTAGCGGAAGCTCCTACAATGAGCAGTTCTTC
TRBV11-2	16	NA	TRBJ2-2	NA	CASRRGLIANTGELFF	TGTGCCAGCAGGCGGGGACTTATCGCGAACACCGGGGAGCTGTTTTTT
TRBV6-2/TRBV6-3	11	NA	TRBJ1-2	NA	CASSRTGSRTF	TGTGCCAGCAGCCGTACAGGGTCCCGCACCTTC
TRBV6-1	15	NA	TRBJ1-2	NA	CASSDPPGDAYGYTF	TGTGCCAGCAGTGATCCCCCGGGGGACGCCTATGGCTACACCTTC
TRBV14	13	NA	TRBJ1-1	NA	CASSRVGNTEAFF	TGTGCCAGCAGCCGGGTGGGGAACACTGAAGCTTTCTTT
TRBV6-5	16	once	TRBJ1-1	NA	CASSYSSGELNTEAFF	TGTGCCAGCAGTTACTCGTCAGGGGAGTTGAACACTGAAGCTTTCTTT
TRBV7-3	12	NA	TRBJ2-2	NA	CASSPGLSELFF	TGTGCCAGCAGCCCGGGACTCTCCGAGCTGTTTTTT
TRBV19	14	NA	TRBJ2-3	NA	CASTTGTRTDTQYF	TGTGCCAGTACCACAGGGACAAGGACAGATACGCAGTATTTT
TRBV12-3/TRBV12-4	13	NA	TRBJ1-5	NA	CASSPRPSQPQHF	TGTGCCAGCAGTCCCCGGCCTAGTCAGCCCCAGCATTTT
TRBV18	16	NA	TRBJ2-3	NA	CASSPIGGEHTDTQYF	TGTGCCAGCTCACCAATCGGGGGCGAACACACAGATACGCAGTATTTT
TRBV5-1	19	NA	TRBJ2-5	TRBD2	CASSAMGGGAAESVKTQYF	TGCGCCAGCAGCGCGATGGGCGGGGGGGCCGCCGAGTCTGTAAAGACCCAGTACTTC
TRBV28	14	NA	TRBJ1-6	TRBD1	CASSVPGQGLPLHF	TGTGCCAGCAGTGTGCCGGGACAGGGGCTACCCCTCCACTTT
TRBV5-1	17	NA	TRBJ2-5	NA	CASSLVLGENLQETQYF	TGCGCCAGCAGCTTGGTTTTAGGAGAAAATTTACAAGAGACCCAGTACTTC
TRBV24-1	11	once	TRBJ1-1	NA	CATSDHSEAFF	TGTGCCACCAGTGACCACAGTGAAGCTTTCTTT
TRBV19	16	NA	TRBJ1-5	NA	CASSIVALVGGQPQHF	TGTGCCAGTAGTATTGTTGCTCTGGTCGGAGGTCAGCCCCAGCATTTT
TRBV5-1	14	NA	TRBJ1-1	NA	CASSSKLTGHDAFF	TGCGCCAGCAGCTCAAAACTTACGGGCCACGACGCTTTCTTT
TRBV3-1/TRBV3-2	15	NA	TRBJ1-5	NA	CASSQDWSGSGPQHF	TGTGCCAGCAGCCAAGATTGGTCAGGCTCGGGGCCCCAGCATTTT
TRBV29-1	12	NA	TRBJ1-1	NA	CSVGHMNTEAFF	TGCAGCGTTGGGCACATGAACACTGAAGCTTTCTTT
TRBV6-5	15	NA	TRBJ2-1	TRBD2	CASSMTSVSYNEQFF	TGTGCCAGCAGTATGACTAGCGTATCCTACAATGAGCAGTTCTTC
TRBV28	13	once	TRBJ1-2	NA	CASRASRNYGYTF	TGTGCCAGCAGAGCAAGTCGTAACTATGGCTACACCTTC
TRBV5-1	15	once	TRBJ1-1	TRBD1	CASSEGWTGGTEAFF	TGCGCCAGCAGCGAGGGGTGGACAGGGGGGACTGAAGCTTTCTTT
TRBV5-1	17	NA	TRBJ2-1	TRBD2	CASTPHGGSLSYNEQFF	TGCGCCAGCACCCCGCACGGGGGGTCTCTTTCTTACAATGAGCAGTTCTTC
TRBV9	13	few	TRBJ1-1	TRBD1	CASQGVMNTEAFF	TGTGCCAGCCAGGGGGTCATGAACACTGAAGCTTTCTTT
TRBV30	13	NA	TRBJ1-1	NA	CAWRIDSNTEAFF	TGTGCCTGGAGGATTGACAGCAACACTGAAGCTTTCTTT
TRBV11-2	17	NA	TRBJ2-1	NA	CASSTGHRGPPQNEQFF	TGTGCCAGCAGCACGGGACACCGAGGACCCCCACAGAATGAGCAGTTCTTC
TRBV7-9	14	NA	TRBJ1-1	NA	CASRLLASGTEAFF	TGTGCCAGCAGGCTTCTCGCATCGGGTACTGAAGCTTTCTTT
TRBV11-2	16	NA	TRBJ1-1	NA	CASSHPPGTVNTEAFF	TGTGCCAGCAGCCATCCCCCCGGGACGGTGAACACTGAAGCTTTCTTT